This T cell receptor beta chain derives from a study of cytomegalovirus exposure and HLA in healthy donors. General study points: Rarity held for most TCR sequences, but there were some public TCRs that occurred in many donors. A few CMV-associated chains were confirmed in vitro to be specific for CMV antigens. A later analysis linked a missense DCLRE1C variant to TCR beta V- and J-gene trimming. The classifier reportedly diagnosed cytomegalovirus status with high sensitivity and specificity.

As to this clone: Its specificity is not known.

The PCR was carried out with 60 Vbeta primers and 13 Jbeta primers. Libraries were prepared by immunoSEQ multiplex PCR; TCRdb keeps only in-frame clonotypes and omits some of them. The table lists around 88,000 clones, nearly 80% of them singletons. Germline-derived CDR1 and CDR2 are LNHDA and SQIVND (reference sequence). After removal of 5 bases from V and 6 bases from J, the junction contained 9 bases not matched to a gene. The CDR3 is 15 residues long. This rearrangement joins TRBV19 to TRBJ1-1; TRBD1 matches at 10 bases. The sample taken for sequencing was PBMCs. This sequence originates from a woman between 40 and 55 years old in good health and CMV-seropositive. The CDR3 DNA is TGTGCCAGTAGTGGGGGCGGGACAGGGGATGCTGAAGCTTTCTTT. It encodes CASSGGGTGDAEAFF.